This TCR beta chain emerged from a study of T cells in localized non-small cell lung cancer. Study findings and constraints: The appearance of a median roughly 53 of the top 100 tumor clones was seen in adjacent lung. Uninvolved neighboring lung showed the greatest T cell clonality, exceeding tumor.

In regard to this clone: Its matching antigen is unknown.

Here immunoSEQ multiplex PCR was the method, and the copy in TCRdb shows in-frame clones only, minus some. The sample yields around 45,000 clones, about 86% seen once. The CDR3 totals 13 residues. The ends were cut back, 4 bases at V and 4 bases at J, with 7 bases in the middle. Germline loops: CDR1 SEHNR, CDR2 FQNEAQ (reference sequence). The sequencing used PBMCs, collected before any cancer treatment. This TCR derives from a man between 40 and 70 years old with stage II lung adenocarcinoma. The rearrangement links TRBV7-9 to TRBJ2-2; D gene ambiguous. Here the CDR3 reads CASSSSITGELFF. The CDR3 coding sequence is TGTGCCAGCAGCTCTTCTATCACCGGGGAGCTGTTTTTT.